This T cell receptor beta chain stems from a study of cytomegalovirus exposure and HLA in healthy donors. Study in general: Some 85 million unique TCRs from HLA-typed donors were held in an early data release.

This CDR3 comprises 13 residues. The V end was cut by 7 bases, the J end by 3 bases, with 12 bases between. CDR1 MNHNS and CDR2 SASEGT come from the germline V gene. General observations from the study: Association of a missense DCLRE1C variant with TCR beta V- and J-gene trimming was reported in a later analysis. The authors judged a highly shared variant cluster likely a sequencing artifact. Rare TCR sequences predominated, though certain public TCRs were found in many donors.

About this clone itself: Its antigen is unknown.

Vbeta (60) and Jbeta (13) primers were used in the PCR. Sequencing used immunoSEQ multiplex PCR; TCRdb keeps in-frame clones, though not all of them. The sample lists about 160,000 clones; under 90% were seen once. The sequence derives from a man younger than 35 in good health and CMV-seronegative. This chain uses TRBV6-1 with TRBJ1-1; perhaps TRBD1 as D (5 bases). Sequences were obtained from PBMCs. In DNA, the CDR3 is TGTGCCAGCACCCTGACAGATCACACTGAAGCTTTCTTT. Its translation: CASTLTDHTEAFF.